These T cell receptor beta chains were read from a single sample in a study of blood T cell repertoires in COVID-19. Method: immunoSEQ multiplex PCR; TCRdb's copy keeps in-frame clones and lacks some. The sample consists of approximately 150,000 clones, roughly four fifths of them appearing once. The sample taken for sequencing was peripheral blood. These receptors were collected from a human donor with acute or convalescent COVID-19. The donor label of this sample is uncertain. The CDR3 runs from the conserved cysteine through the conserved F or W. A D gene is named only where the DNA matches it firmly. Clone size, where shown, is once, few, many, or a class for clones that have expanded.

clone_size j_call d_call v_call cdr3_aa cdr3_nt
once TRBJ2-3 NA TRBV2 CASSATASTDTQYF TGTGCCAGCAGTGCGACAGCTAGCACAGATACGCAGTATTTT
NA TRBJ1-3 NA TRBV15 CATSRGGAASVSGNTIYF TGTGCCACCAGCAGGGGCGGGGCAGCCAGCGTCTCTGGAAACACCATATATTTT
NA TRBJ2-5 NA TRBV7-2 CASSRTGNLGETQYF TGTGCCAGCAGCCGCACAGGGAACCTGGGGGAGACCCAGTACTTC
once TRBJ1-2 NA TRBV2 CASIMDDSSNYGYTF TGTGCCAGCATTATGGATGACAGCTCTAACTATGGCTACACCTTC
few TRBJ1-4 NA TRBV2 CASSLQGYTNEKLFF TGTGCCAGCAGTTTACAGGGCTATACTAATGAAAAACTGTTTTTT
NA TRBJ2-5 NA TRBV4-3 CASSHTSGVGETQYF TGCGCCAGCAGCCATACCTCCGGGGTGGGGGAGACCCAGTACTTC
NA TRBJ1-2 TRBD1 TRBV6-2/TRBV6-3 CASSYLLGQGAPGYTF TGTGCCAGCAGTTACCTATTGGGACAGGGGGCGCCTGGCTACACCTTC
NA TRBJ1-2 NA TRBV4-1 CASSPPGQFYGYTF TGCGCCAGCAGCCCCCCAGGGCAGTTCTATGGCTACACCTTC
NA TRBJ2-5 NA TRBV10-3 CAISESEGGTQYF TGTGCCATCAGTGAGTCTGAGGGTGGGACCCAGTACTTC
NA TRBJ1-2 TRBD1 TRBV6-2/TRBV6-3 CASSFGQGYDYGYTF TGTGCCAGCAGTTTCGGACAGGGTTATGACTATGGCTACACCTTC
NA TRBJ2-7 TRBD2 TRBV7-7 CASSLGEGPTYEQYF TGTGCTAGCAGCTTAGGGGAGGGGCCTACCTACGAGCAGTACTTC
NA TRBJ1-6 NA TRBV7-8 CASSLLGVFSSYNSPLHF TGTGCCAGCAGCTTACTGGGCGTCTTTAGCTCCTATAATTCACCCCTCCACTTT
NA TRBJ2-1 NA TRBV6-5 CASSYSRGNEQFF TGTGCCAGCAGTTACTCCCGCGGAAATGAGCAGTTCTTC
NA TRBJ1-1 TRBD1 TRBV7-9 CASSDQGAYTEAFF TGTGCCAGCAGCGACCAGGGGGCGTACACTGAAGCTTTCTTT
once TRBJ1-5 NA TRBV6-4 CASKIPGCRQPQHF TGTGCCAGCAAGATTCCCGGGTGTCGTCAGCCCCAGCATTTT
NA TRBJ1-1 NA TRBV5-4 CASSSRRGTGGFDPEAFF TGTGCCAGCAGCTCCCGGAGGGGGACCGGGGGGTTTGACCCTGAAGCTTTCTTT